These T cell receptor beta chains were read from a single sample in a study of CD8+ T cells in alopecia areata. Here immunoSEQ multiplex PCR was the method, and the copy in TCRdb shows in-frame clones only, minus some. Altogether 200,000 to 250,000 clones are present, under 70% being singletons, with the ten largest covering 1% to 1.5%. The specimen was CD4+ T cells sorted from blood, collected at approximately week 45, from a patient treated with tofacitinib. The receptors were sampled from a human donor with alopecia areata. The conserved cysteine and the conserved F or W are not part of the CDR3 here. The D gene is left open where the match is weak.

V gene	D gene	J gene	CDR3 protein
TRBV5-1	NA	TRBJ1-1	ASSYRSGTNTEAF
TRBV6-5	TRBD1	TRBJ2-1	ASSTGQGINEQF
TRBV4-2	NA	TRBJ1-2	ASSQDKATGGYT
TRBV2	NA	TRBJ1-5	ASRLRTALSNQPQH
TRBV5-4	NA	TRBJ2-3	ASTTRGADTQY
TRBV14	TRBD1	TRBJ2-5	ASSPTGPRETQY
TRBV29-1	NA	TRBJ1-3	SVSLGVGNTIY
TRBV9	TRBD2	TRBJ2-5	ASSNRREGLRETQY
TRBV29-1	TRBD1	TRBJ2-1	SVTGTGNNEQF
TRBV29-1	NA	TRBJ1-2	SVEVLDSPYGYT
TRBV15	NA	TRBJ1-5	ATSRDRGNQPQH
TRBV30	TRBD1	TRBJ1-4	ACKPSQGTGEKLF
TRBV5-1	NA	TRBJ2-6	ASSLSLSSGANVLT
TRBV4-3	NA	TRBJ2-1	ASSRDSGGGDEQF
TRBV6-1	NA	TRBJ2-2	ASSEENRVFPGELF
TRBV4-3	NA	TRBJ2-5	ASSQEGRPQETQY
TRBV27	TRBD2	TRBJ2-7	ASSLRTSGFYEQY
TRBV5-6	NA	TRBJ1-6	ASSLEQINSPLH
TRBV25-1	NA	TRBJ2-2	ASTPGAGELF
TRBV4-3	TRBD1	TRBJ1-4	ASSQDLGTVNEKLF
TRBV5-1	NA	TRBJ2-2	ASSFQASNTGELF
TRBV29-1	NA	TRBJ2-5	SVDGLAETQY
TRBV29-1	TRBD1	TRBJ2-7	SVTGTGDYEQY
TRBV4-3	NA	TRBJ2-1	ASSLQRRTPYNEQF
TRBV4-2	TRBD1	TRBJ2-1	ASSQGGTGGYEQF
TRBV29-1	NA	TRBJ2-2	SGSFFGELF
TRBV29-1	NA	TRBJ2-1	SVAFGSYNEQF
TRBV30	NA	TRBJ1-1	AWKPQSMNTEAF
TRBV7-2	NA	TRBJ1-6	ASSSARAASPLH
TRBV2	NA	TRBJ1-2	ASSESEDYGYT
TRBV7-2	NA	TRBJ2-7	ASSAIAHGYEQY
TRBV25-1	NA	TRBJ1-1	ASSDGNEAF
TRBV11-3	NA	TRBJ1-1	ASSLVLRGEAF
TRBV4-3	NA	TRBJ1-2	ASSQQAGDGYT
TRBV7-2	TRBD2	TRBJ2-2	ASSSRPQLAGAGTGELF
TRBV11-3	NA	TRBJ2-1	ASSIIAETSYNEQF
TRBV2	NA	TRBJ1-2	ASAGEYGYT
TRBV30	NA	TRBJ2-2	AWSTGVNTGELF
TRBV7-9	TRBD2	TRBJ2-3	ASSSGLAGGQRTDTQY
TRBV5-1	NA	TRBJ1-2	ASSPGQTSYGYT
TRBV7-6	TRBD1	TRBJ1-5	ASSRDRGFNQPQH
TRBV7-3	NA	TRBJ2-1	ASSLTSGGGEQF